This TCR beta chain stems from a study of cytomegalovirus exposure and HLA in healthy donors. The ends were cut back, 2 bases at V and 0 bases at J, with 14 bases in the middle. This CDR3 contains 18 residues. The V gene's germline CDR1 is MGHRA and CDR2 YSYEKL. Study-wide results and caveats: Cytomegalovirus-associated TCR beta chains were listed, numbering roughly 150. The TCR clusters that emerged in the first cohort tended, a later analysis found, to co-occur in the approximately 130 validation repertoires. The classifier was said to identify cytomegalovirus status with high specificity and sensitivity.

This clone was observed a single time. The antigen remains undetermined. Method: immunoSEQ multiplex PCR; TCRdb's copy keeps in-frame clones and lacks some. The sample has some 150,000 clones, around 86% seen once; the top ten hold roughly 2.7%. The sample taken for sequencing was PBMCs. The TCR originated in a young man in good health and CMV-seropositive. The chain uses TRBV4-1 and TRBJ1-6; D remains unclear. CDR3 DNA sequence: TGCGCCAGCAGCCAACAAGAGGCCGCCAGCTCCTATAATTCACCCCTCCACTTT. This sequence encodes CASSQQEAASSYNSPLHF.